This entry lists 22 T cell receptor beta chains sequenced from one sample in a study of cytomegalovirus exposure and HLA in healthy donors. The PCR used 60 Vbeta and 13 Jbeta primers. This table comes from immunoSEQ multiplex PCR, and its TCRdb copy is limited to in-frame clones, with some not included. The table has about 130,000 clones, about 78% seen once. The source material was PBMCs. The receptors derive from a man aged 45-65 years in good health and CMV-seropositive.

The chain uses TRBV7-2 and TRBJ1-1, with D maybe TRBD1 (6 bases). V lost 4 bases and J lost 4, with 19 bases in between. The length of the CDR3 is 16 residues. Germline V lookup: CDR1 SGHTA, CDR2 FQGNSA. The DNA for the CDR3 is TGTGCCAGCAGCTCTCGGAGAGGGGTAGGGGGCACTGAAGCTTTCTTT. This codes for CASSSRRGVGGTEAFF.

The rearrangement uses TRBV2 and TRBJ1-2, with D possibly being TRBD1 (5 bases). Germline V lookup: CDR1 SNHLY, CDR2 FYNNEI. V gave up 3 bases and J gave up 4 bases, with 9 bases separating them. This CDR3 has 13 residues. DNA of the CDR3: TGTGCCAGCAGTGACAGGGTGAGCTATGGCTACACCTTC. It yields the protein CASSDRVSYGYTF.

The chain recombines TRBV11-3 with TRBJ2-1; maybe TRBD1 (6 bases). Germline V gene lookup returns CDR1 SGHNT and CDR2 YENEEA. V was trimmed by 1 base and J by 8 bases, leaving 12 bases between them. The CDR3 spans 14 residues. CDR3 residues: CASSLVGGLDEQFF. CDR3 nucleotides: TGTGCCAGCAGCTTAGTAGGGGGATTGGATGAGCAGTTCTTC. The whole variable domain, remainder taken from reference TRBV11-3 and TRBJ2-1, is EAGVVQSPRYKIIEKKQPVAFWCNPISGHNTLYWYLQNLGQGPELLIRYENEEAVDDSQLPKDRFSAERLKGVDSTLKIQPAELGDSAVYLCASSLVGGLDEQFFGPGTRLTVL.

This chain connects TRBV4-2 to TRBJ1-1; TRBD1 is a possible D gene (5 bases). This CDR3 is built from 19 residues. V lost 0 bases and J 3 bases, leaving 23 bases between the germline ends. The V gene's germline CDR1 is LGHNA and CDR2 YNFKEQ. CDR3 DNA sequence: TGTGCCAGCAGCCAAGATGCGGCCGGGGGTAGGAGTATGTACACTGAAGCTTTCTTT. Its translation: CASSQDAAGGRSMYTEAFF.

This clone was seen more than once but under ten times. The chain joins TRBV5-6 to TRBJ2-5; D uncertain. The CDR3 consists of 13 residues. Trimming pared 0 bases from V and 3 bases from J, leaving 6 bases between. Germline lookup yields CDR1 SGHDT and CDR2 YYEEEE. The CDR3 nucleotides are TGTGCCAGCAGCTTGGGGCGGAAAGAGACCCAGTACTTC. Translated: CASSLGRKETQYF. The entire variable domain, with the rest obtained from reference TRBV5-6 and TRBJ2-5, is as follows: DAGVTQSPTHLIKTRGQQVTLRCSPKSGHDTVSWYQQALGQGPQFIFQYYEEEERQRGNFPDRFSGHQFPNYSSELNVNALLLGDSALYLCASSLGRKETQYFGPGTRLLVL.

The chain uses TRBV7-9 and TRBJ2-7; TRBD1 agrees at 12 bases. The trim removed 0 bases at V and 12 bases at J, leaving 3 bases unmatched. Germline V gene sequence: CDR1 SEHNR, CDR2 FQNEAQ (reference sequence). CDR3 length equals 13 residues. CDR3 nucleotide sequence: TGTGCCAGCAGCTTAGCCGGGACAGGGGGCGTGTACTTC. It encodes CASSLAGTGGVYF.

The genes are TRBV5-5 and TRBJ2-1, with TRBD1 matching 7 bases. The germline gives CDR1 SGHKS, CDR2 YYEKEE (reference sequence). The CDR3 extends over 14 amino acids. V trimming: 4 bases; J trimming: 4 bases; junction bases outside the gene matches: 5. CDR3 DNA sequence: TGTGCCAGCAGCGGCCAGACAGGGTACAATGAGCAGTTCTTC. Protein sequence: CASSGQTGYNEQFF. Full variable domain (outside the CDR3, taken from reference TRBV5-5 and TRBJ2-1): DAGVTQSPTHLIKTRGQQVTLRCSPISGHKSVSWYQQVLGQGPQFIFQYYEKEERGRGNFPDRFSARQFPNYSSELNVNALLLGDSALYLCASSGQTGYNEQFFGPGTRLTVL.

This clone showed up just a few times. The J gene is TRBJ2-4, the V gene TRBV7-9; 7 bases are shared with TRBD1. The CDR3 runs to 18 residues. With V trimmed by 5 bases and J by 0 bases, 13 bases remained unmatched. Looked up from germline, CDR1 is SEHNR and CDR2 is FQNEAQ (reference sequence). CDR3 sequence: CASSLNRQGRLAKNIQYF. CDR3 coding DNA: TGTGCCAGCAGCCTAAACCGACAGGGACGGCTAGCCAAAAACATTCAGTACTTC.

The chain links TRBV6-1 to TRBJ1-1; D is undetermined. V was pared by 8 bases and J by 0 bases, with 10 bases between. This CDR3 spans 13 amino acids. The germline V gene encodes CDR1 MNHNS and CDR2 SASEGT. The chain's CDR3 is CASDNRLNTEAFF. CDR3 nucleotide sequence: TGTGCCAGCGACAACAGATTGAACACTGAAGCTTTCTTT.

The gene calls are TRBV4-1 and TRBJ1-1; TRBD1 might be the D (5 bases). Germline CDR1 and CDR2: MGHRA and YSYEKL. The CDR3 loop spans 17 amino acids. The V gene lost 1 base and the J gene lost 0 bases, with 15 bases spanning the gap. The CDR3 DNA follows: TGCGCCAGCAGCCAAGGATTGTTGGGCAGGGTGAACACTGAAGCTTTCTTT. Its protein product is CASSQGLLGRVNTEAFF.

The V gene is TRBV7-9, the J gene TRBJ2-1; D perhaps matches TRBD1 (6 bases). Trimming removed 5 bases from V and 8 bases from J, with 13 bases in between. This CDR3 has 13 residues. Germline CDR1 reads SEHNR; CDR2 reads FQNEAQ (reference sequence). DNA for the CDR3: TGTGCCAGCAGCCCAACTGAGGGGGATGAGCAGTTCTTC. Its protein product is CASSPTEGDEQFF.

The chain has TRBV27 and TRBJ1-5, with a weak D call TRBD1 (6 bases). The germline gives CDR1 MNHEY, CDR2 SMNVEV (reference sequence). The CDR3 consists of 14 residues. V lost 6 bases and J 6 bases, leaving 15 bases between the germline ends. CDR3 in DNA: TGTGCCAGCAGGGGGCAGGGGCGAGGTCAGCCCCAGCATTTT. It codes for CASRGQGRGQPQHF.

This rearrangement joins TRBV6-1 to TRBJ2-7; D might be TRBD1 (6 bases). The germline V gene encodes CDR1 MNHNS and CDR2 SASEGT. This CDR3 is built from 12 residues. Trimming shortened V by 5 bases and J by 1 base, and 6 bases separated the two germline ends. The CDR3, as DNA: TGTGCCAGCAGTACAGGGTCCTACGAGCAGTACTTC. It translates to CASSTGSYEQYF.

This clone was observed a handful of times. The V call is TRBV4-3, the J call TRBJ1-1; TRBD1 might be the D (6 bases). In germline, CDR1 is LGHNA, CDR2 YSLEER. V lost 0 bases and J 1 base, leaving 9 bases between the germline ends. This CDR3 has 15 amino acids. CDR3: CASSQDFRGNTEAFF. In DNA, the CDR3 is TGCGCCAGCAGCCAAGATTTCAGGGGGAACACTGAAGCTTTCTTT.

The chain couples TRBV19 to TRBJ2-1; tentative D call: TRBD2 (5 bases). Between the trimmed V and J ends, which lost 5 bases and 2 bases, there was a span of 13 bases. Germline V gene data show CDR1 as LNHDA and CDR2 as SQIVND (reference sequence). The CDR3 is 15 amino acids. The CDR3 DNA reads TGTGCCAGTAGTCCAACGCTCGGGGCCTACAATGAGCAGTTCTTC. Translation: CASSPTLGAYNEQFF.

The chain recombines TRBV19 with TRBJ2-1; D is perhaps TRBD2 (6 bases). V was trimmed by 5 bases and J by 15 bases, leaving 23 bases between them. Germline CDR1 is LNHDA and CDR2 is SQIVND (reference sequence). The CDR3 is 14 amino acids. The CDR3 bases are TGTGCCAGTAGTTCAACCCTAACTAGCCGGAGTATGTTCTTC. Protein product: CASSSTLTSRSMFF.

This clone appeared once. V and J are TRBV4-2 and TRBJ2-3; maybe TRBD2 (5 bases). V dropped 1 base and J dropped 2 bases, with 10 bases sitting between them. The CDR3 contains 15 residues. The germline V gene encodes CDR1 LGHNA and CDR2 YNFKEQ. The CDR3 here is CASSQVFGLTDTQYF. The CDR3 DNA is TGTGCCAGCAGCCAAGTCTTCGGACTCACAGATACGCAGTATTTT.

Written as DNA, the CDR3 is TGTGCCAGCAGCCCCCTCCAGCGGCTAGCGGGATTAGAGACCCAGTACTTC. Protein: CASSPLQRLAGLETQYF. The V and J genes are TRBV11-3 and TRBJ2-5; 9 bases map to TRBD2. Trimming took 5 bases from V and 4 from J; bases not matched to a gene: 14. Germline V gene data show CDR1 as SGHNT and CDR2 as YENEEA. The CDR3 totals 17 residues.

V gene TRBV7-3 combines with J gene TRBJ2-7, with D perhaps TRBD2 (5 bases). The CDR3 totals 13 residues. Germline lookup yields CDR1 SGHTA and CDR2 FQGTGA. The germline V and J ends were trimmed by 5 bases and 4 bases, with 12 bases remaining between them. CDR3 residues: CASSGSRGYEQYF. The CDR3 DNA follows: TGTGCCAGCAGCGGCTCACGGGGTTACGAGCAGTACTTC.

The CDR3 here is CASRARQGMNTEAFF. In DNA form, the CDR3 reads TGTGCCAGCCGGGCGAGACAGGGAATGAACACTGAAGCTTTCTTT. The chain has TRBV2 and TRBJ1-1, with 7 bases identical to TRBD1. Germline V gene sequence: CDR1 SNHLY, CDR2 FYNNEI. V lost 8 bases, J lost 0 bases, and 9 bases stayed unmatched. The CDR3 is 15 residues long.

This clone was counted once. The chain uses TRBV6-1 and TRBJ1-5; D might be TRBD1 (5 bases). Trimming pared 5 bases from V and 0 bases from J, leaving 8 bases between. CDR3 length: 14 amino acids. Germline loops: CDR1 MNHNS, CDR2 SASEGT. CDR3 in amino acids: CASSIDSSNQPQHF. DNA of the CDR3: TGTGCCAGCAGTATCGACAGTAGCAATCAGCCCCAGCATTTT.

V usage is TRBV19 and J usage is TRBJ1-4; D remains unclear. CDR1 is LNHDA, CDR2 SQIVND, per germline (reference sequence). The CDR3 runs to 14 residues. Trimming shortened V by 6 bases and J by 3 bases, and 11 bases separated the two germline ends. CDR3 sequence (DNA): TGTGCCAGTAGCGTAGGAGGGTCTAATGAAAAACTGTTTTTT. Its translation is CASSVGGSNEKLFF.